These 22 T cell receptor beta chains were all obtained from the same sample, sequenced in a study of naive and memory T cell subsets. An equimolar mix of two oligonucleotides served as the beta constant-region primer for TRBC1 and TRBC2. In TCRdb, the UMI-ligation and nested PCR reads were re-called with MiXCR into one record per CDR3 protein. Among around 27,000 distinct CDR3 sequences listed, around a tenth were seen once. The sample taken for sequencing was effector memory CD4+ T cells from blood. The subset was: effector memory, CD45RA- CD27-. These receptor sequences come from a human donor in good health.

The sample holds many counts of this clonotype. This chain links TRBV20-1 with TRBJ2-7; D not certain. Trimming pared 4 bases from V and 6 bases from J, leaving 7 bases between. The germline V gene has CDR1 DFQATT and CDR2 SNEGSKA (reference sequence). CDR3 length: 10 residues. CDR3 in DNA: TGCAGTGCTAATCTCGGCGAGCAGTACTTC. As protein: CSANLGEQYF.

In this sample, this clonotype turned up a few times. The J gene is TRBJ1-1, the V gene TRBV4-3, with TRBD1 matching over 9 bases. V lost 4 bases, J lost 1 base, and 4 bases stayed unmatched. The CDR3 extends over 15 amino acids. Germline lookup yields CDR1 LGHNA and CDR2 YSLEER. CDR3 DNA: TGCGCCAGCAGCCGGGGACAGGGTTGGAACACTGAAGCTTTCTTT. It translates to CASSRGQGWNTEAFF.

This clonotype has at least ten counts. This chain connects TRBV10-3 to TRBJ2-5; no clear D. The germline gives CDR1 ENHRY, CDR2 SYGVKD. This CDR3 is built from 11 residues. Deletions cut 8 bases from V and 4 bases from J, with 8 bases between. CDR3 in amino acids: CAIAERETQYF. The CDR3 DNA is TGTGCCATCGCCGAAAGAGAGACCCAGTACTTC.

The chain is built from TRBV6-1 and TRBJ2-5; 8 bases map to TRBD1. Germline CDR1 MNHNS, CDR2 SASEGT. This CDR3 comprises 14 residues. Trimming removed 4 bases from V and 5 bases from J; junction bases left unmatched: 6. CDR3 protein: CASSGTRQGETQYF. As DNA, the CDR3 is TGTGCCAGCAGTGGGACGCGACAGGGGGAGACCCAGTACTTC.

On this clonotype itself: The conserved phenylalanine or tryptophan normally closing the CDR3 is absent here, so this likely arose from a read error. Because the CDR3's place on the DNA is in doubt, the DNA is left out and the CDR3 is given as listed by TCRdb. The chain recombines TRBV7-9 with TRBJ1-1. In germline, CDR1 is SEHNR, CDR2 FQNEAQ (reference sequence). The length of the CDR3 is 11 amino acids, counting both ends. Here the CDR3 reads CASSSLRTALI.

The chain joins TRBV7-2 to TRBJ2-1, with 10 bases lining up with TRBD2. The V gene end was trimmed by 4 bases and the J gene end by 6 bases; junction bases not matched to a gene: 9. The CDR3 loop spans 16 amino acids. From germline, CDR1 is SGHTA and CDR2 FQGNSA. The CDR3 DNA sequence: TGTGCCAGCAGCTCCGATAAGGAGCGGGGGGGCAATGAGCAGTTCTTC. This translates into CASSSDKERGGNEQFF. Filled out from reference TRBV7-2 and TRBJ2-1, the complete variable domain reads GAGVSQSPSNKVTEKGKDVELRCDPISGHTALYWYRQSLGQGLEFLIYFQGNSAPDKSGLPSDRFSAERTGGSVSTLTIQRTQQEDSAVYLCASSSDKERGGNEQFFGPGTRLTVL.

In its sample, this clonotype was seen a few times. The chain links TRBV13 to TRBJ2-1; D may correspond to TRBD1 or TRBD2 (5 bases each). The CDR3 consists of 14 residues. V dropped 7 bases and J dropped 9 bases, with 19 bases sitting between them. Germline values: CDR1 PRHDT, CDR2 FYEKMQ (reference sequence). CDR3 sequence (DNA): TGTGCCAGCATCTACTGGGGGAGAGGAAGTGAGCAGTTCTTC. The encoded protein is CASIYWGRGSEQFF.

This clonotype has a count of ten or more. V usage is TRBV12-3 or TRBV12-4 and J usage is TRBJ1-1; tentative D call: TRBD1 (5 bases). V lost 3 bases and J lost 2, with 10 bases in between. The CDR3 is 14 amino acids. Written as DNA, the CDR3 is TGTGCCAGCAGTTTTACCCAGGGTAACACTGAAGCTTTCTTT. Protein product: CASSFTQGNTEAFF.

The J gene is TRBJ1-5, the V gene TRBV2; unclear D gene. The length of the CDR3 is 13 residues. Germline lookup yields CDR1 SNHLY and CDR2 FYNNEI. V gave up 6 bases and J gave up 1 base, with 7 bases separating them. CDR3 coding DNA: TGTGCCAGCAGGAGTATGAGCAATCAGCCCCAGCATTTT. This sequence encodes CASRSMSNQPQHF.

This clonotype was recorded many times. The CDR3 here is CASSRLGAGGARGGHNEQFF. The CDR3 nucleotides read TGTGCCTCCAGCAGACTGGGGGCAGGGGGAGCTCGGGGGGGACACAATGAGCAGTTCTTC. The chain combines TRBV6-5 with TRBJ2-1, with a tentative D call TRBD2 (8 bases). Germline V gene sequence: CDR1 MNHEY, CDR2 SVGAGI. Trimming shortened V by 11 bases and J by 5 bases, and 37 bases separated the two germline ends. This CDR3 contains 20 residues.

The sample holds a few counts of this clonotype. The gene calls are TRBV7-3 and TRBJ2-1; 9 nucleotides agree with TRBD2. Germline CDR1 is SGHTA and CDR2 is FQGTGA. This CDR3 is built from 16 residues. J was trimmed by 2 bases and V by 5 bases; bases with no gene match: 7. The CDR3 is CASSRGLATTYNEQFF. In nucleotides, the CDR3 is TGTGCCAGCAGCAGAGGACTAGCGACTACCTACAATGAGCAGTTCTTC.

This clonotype was counted a few times. In DNA form, the CDR3 reads TGTGCCAGCAGCCGTGGACAGGGGCCCGCCCATACCATTCAGTACTTC. It yields the protein CASSRGQGPAHTIQYF. The chain links TRBV7-9 to TRBJ2-4; TRBD1 matches at 9 bases. This CDR3 region has 16 residues. V trimming: 5 bases; J trimming: 9 bases; junction bases outside the gene matches: 14. CDR1 and CDR2 from the germline V gene are SEHNR and FQNEAQ (reference sequence).

The sample holds a few counts of this clonotype. The CDR3 reads CASSHSGGTQYF. The CDR3 DNA reads as TGTGCCAGCAGCCATAGCGGGGGTACGCAGTATTTT. The chain links TRBV7-2 to TRBJ2-3, with 9 bases matching TRBD2. The V segment lost 5 bases and the J segment 8 bases; nucleotides outside the gene matches: 2. From germline, CDR1 is SGHTA and CDR2 FQGNSA. The CDR3 sequence is 12 residues long.

The J gene is TRBJ1-5, the V gene TRBV2; 7 bases match TRBD1. This CDR3 has 15 residues. In germline, CDR1 is SNHLY, CDR2 FYNNEI. Losses at the gene ends were 4 bases for V and 7 bases for J; bases not matched to a gene: 10. CDR3: CASSGTGGIGQPQHF. The CDR3 region has the DNA TGTGCCAGCAGTGGGACAGGTGGAATAGGACAGCCCCAGCATTTT.

J is TRBJ1-1 and V is TRBV4-2; D possibly corresponds to TRBD1 (5 bases). CDR1 is LGHNA and CDR2 is YNFKEQ in the germline V gene. The CDR3 loop spans 16 amino acids. The V end lost 3 bases, the J end lost 0 bases, and 14 bases lay between the germline ends. CDR3 bases: TGTGCCAGCAGCCAGGAGTCGACAGCTTTGAACACTGAAGCTTTCTTT. Its protein is CASSQESTALNTEAFF.

This clonotype has ten or more counts. V gene TRBV19 combines with J gene TRBJ2-6, with 7 bases matching TRBD1. CDR1 and CDR2 (germline): LNHDA, SQIVND (reference sequence). This CDR3 contains 19 residues. The J segment lost 0 bases and the V segment lost 5 bases, leaving 13 bases of the junction unmatched. CDR3 DNA: TGTGCCAGTAGTCCCCTGGGCCCACAGGGGCGCTCTGGGGCCAACGTCCTGACTTTC. This codes for CASSPLGPQGRSGANVLTF.

The chain is built from TRBV5-5 and TRBJ1-1, with D unresolved. This CDR3 is built from 17 residues. Germline loops: CDR1 SGHKS, CDR2 YYEKEE (reference sequence). Trimming stripped 2 bases from V and 0 bases from J, with 17 bases between. The CDR3 coding sequence is TGTGCCAGCAGCTTTCGGTCCTATCCGAACATGAACACTGAAGCTTTCTTT. Amino acids: CASSFRSYPNMNTEAFF.

This clonotype was seen many times. The gene calls are TRBV10-2 and TRBJ2-1, with TRBD2 matching over 14 bases. Germline loops: CDR1 WSHSY, CDR2 SAAADI. The CDR3 length is 17 residues. The J segment lost 10 bases and the V segment lost 8 bases, leaving 16 bases of the junction unmatched. CDR3 DNA sequence: TGCGCCAGCTCCCCCGGGACTAGCGGGGGACACAAGAGAGAGCAGTTCTTC. Its translation is CASSPGTSGGHKREQFF.

The chain uses TRBV27 and TRBJ2-5, with D unresolved. Germline values: CDR1 MNHEY, CDR2 SMNVEV (reference sequence). Trimming cost V 4 bases and J 3 bases, with 6 bases left between them. The CDR3 is 12 residues long. CDR3 DNA: TGTGCCAGCAGTTCAAGAGAAGAGACCCAGTACTTC. This translates into CASSSREETQYF.

V is TRBV7-2 and J is TRBJ2-1; TRBD1 matches 8 bases. Germline-derived CDR1 and CDR2 are SGHTA and FQGNSA. The V and J ends lost 5 bases and 1 base, in that order; junction bases with no gene match: 10. The CDR3 spans 17 residues. In DNA, the CDR3 is TGTGCCAGCAGCCCTCATGGCGGGACAGGTTCCTACAATGAGCAGTTCTTC. Translating it yields CASSPHGGTGSYNEQFF.

This clonotype ranks as medium-sized. The chain has TRBV4-3 and TRBJ2-1, with TRBD2 identical over 10 bases. CDR1 is LGHNA, CDR2 YSLEER, per germline. The CDR3 consists of 16 residues. Trimming cost V 1 base and J 10 bases; bases outside gene matches: 10. The CDR3 region has the DNA TGCGCCAGCAGCCAAGTAGCGGGGGGCCTAAGTGGGGAGCAGTTCTTC. This translates into CASSQVAGGLSGEQFF.

This clonotype was counted many times. The V and J genes are TRBV6-5 and TRBJ2-7; 9 nucleotides line up with TRBD1. The CDR3 covers 13 residues. The V gene's germline CDR1 is MNHEY and CDR2 SVGAGI. The V and J ends lost 6 bases and 2 bases, in that order; junction bases with no gene match: 2. In DNA form, the CDR3 reads TGTGCCAGCAGGGACAGGGGACCCTACGAGCAGTACTTC. The encoded protein is CASRDRGPYEQYF.